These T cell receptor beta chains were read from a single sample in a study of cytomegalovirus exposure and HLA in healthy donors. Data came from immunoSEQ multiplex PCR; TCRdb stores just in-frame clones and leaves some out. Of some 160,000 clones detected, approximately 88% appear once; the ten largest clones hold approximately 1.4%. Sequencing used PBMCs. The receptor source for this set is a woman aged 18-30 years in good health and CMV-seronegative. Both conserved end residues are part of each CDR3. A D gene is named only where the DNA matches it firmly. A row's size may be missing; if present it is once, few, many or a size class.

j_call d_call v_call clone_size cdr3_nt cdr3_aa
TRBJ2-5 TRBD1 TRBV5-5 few TGTGCCAGCAGCTGGGCACAGGGGGGCTTAGTGGGGGAGACCCAGTACTTC CASSWAQGGLVGETQYF
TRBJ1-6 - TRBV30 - TGTGCCTGGAGTGTATCTCCGTTTAATTCACCCCTCCACTTT CAWSVSPFNSPLHF
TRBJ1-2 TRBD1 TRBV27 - TGTGCCAGCAGTCGACCCGGACAGGGAGGTGGCTACACCTTC CASSRPGQGGGYTF
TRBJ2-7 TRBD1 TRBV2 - TGTGCCAGCAGGGGGGCAGGGGGTTTGAACGAGCAGTACTTC CASRGAGGLNEQYF
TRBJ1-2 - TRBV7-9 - TGTGCCAGCAGCTTAGGGGTCGACAGGACAGACTATGGCTACACCTTC CASSLGVDRTDYGYTF
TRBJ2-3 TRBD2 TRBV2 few TGTGCCAGCATCCCGGGACTAGCGGGGAGTACAGATACGCAGTATTTT CASIPGLAGSTDTQYF
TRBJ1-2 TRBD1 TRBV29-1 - TGCAGCGTCCTCGGACAGGGTCATAATGGCTACACCTTC CSVLGQGHNGYTF
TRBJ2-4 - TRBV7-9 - TGTTCCAGCAGCTTAGGTGACTTCCTGGAGGCCAAAAACATTCAGTACTTC CSSSLGDFLEAKNIQYF
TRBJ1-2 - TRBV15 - TGTGCCACCAGCATAGCTGGTCAGGGGTTCTATGGCTACACCTTC CATSIAGQGFYGYTF
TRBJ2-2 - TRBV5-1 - TGCGCCAGCTCAATAGGGGTGACCACGGCGAACACCGGGGAGCTGTTTTTT CASSIGVTTANTGELFF
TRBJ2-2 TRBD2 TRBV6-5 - TGTGCCAGCAGGGGGGGGGAGGACACCGGGGAGCTGTTTTTT CASRGGEDTGELFF
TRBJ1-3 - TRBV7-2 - TGTGCCAGCAGCACCTCAGGGAAACGTGGAAACACCATATATTTT CASSTSGKRGNTIYF
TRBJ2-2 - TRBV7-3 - TGTGCCAGCAGCTTTACAGGGAAATCCGGGGAGCTGTTTTTT CASSFTGKSGELFF
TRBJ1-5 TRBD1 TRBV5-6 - TGTGCCAGCAGCTTCGGGACAGGGTTCGGTGCGCAGCCCCAGCATTTT CASSFGTGFGAQPQHF
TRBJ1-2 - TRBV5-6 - TGTGCCAGCAGCTTGGATGACAGTGATCATGGCTACACCTTC CASSLDDSDHGYTF
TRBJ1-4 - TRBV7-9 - TGTGCCAGCAGCTACCCAGGAACAACTAATGAAAAACTGTTTTTT CASSYPGTTNEKLFF
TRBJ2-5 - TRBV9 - TGTGCCAGCAGCGTAGGCGGAGGGATCTGGGGAGAGACCCAGTACTTC CASSVGGGIWGETQYF
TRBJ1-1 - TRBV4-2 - TGTGCCAGCAGCCAACCTGTTCTTCCGGGACAAGAAGCTTTCTTT CASSQPVLPGQEAFF
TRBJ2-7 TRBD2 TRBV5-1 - TGCGCCAGCCCACCGGGACTAAAAAGCTACGAGCAGTACTTC CASPPGLKSYEQYF
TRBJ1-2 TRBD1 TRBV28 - TGTGCCAGCAGTTCGGGACAGAGCCCTCCGAGGGGCACCTTC CASSSGQSPPRGTF
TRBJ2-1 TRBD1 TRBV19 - TGTGCCAGTAGTATAGACGGGACAGGGGAGGCAAATGAGCAGTTCTTC CASSIDGTGEANEQFF
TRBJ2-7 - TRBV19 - TGTGCCAGTAGTAACGGACCGGGGTACAATTCCTACGAGCAGTACTTC CASSNGPGYNSYEQYF
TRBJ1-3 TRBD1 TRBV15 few TGTGCCACCAGCATTGGACAGGGCTCTGGAAACACCATATATTTT CATSIGQGSGNTIYF
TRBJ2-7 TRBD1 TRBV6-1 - TGTGCCAGCCGAGTCGGACAGGGGGCCTACGAGCAGTACTTC CASRVGQGAYEQYF
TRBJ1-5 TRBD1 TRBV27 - TGTGCCAGCAGGGCCGGGACAGCTAATCAGCCCCAGCATTTT CASRAGTANQPQHF
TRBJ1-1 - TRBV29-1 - TGCAGCGTTGAAAAGGGGTGGAACACTGAAGCTTTCTTT CSVEKGWNTEAFF
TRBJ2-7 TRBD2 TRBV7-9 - TGTTCCAGCAGCCTGGGACTAGCGGGTGAAAACTACGAGCAGTACTTC CSSSLGLAGENYEQYF
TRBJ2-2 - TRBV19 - TGTGCCAGTAGTATGGCGGGGATTTACACCGGGGAGCTGTTTTTT CASSMAGIYTGELFF
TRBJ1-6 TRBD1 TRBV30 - TGTGCCTGGAGCACAGGGGGCGCAGGGTCACCCCTCCACTTT CAWSTGGAGSPLHF
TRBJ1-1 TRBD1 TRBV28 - TGTGCCAGTTCCCGCAGGGGGCAGGCTTTCTTT CASSRRGQAFF
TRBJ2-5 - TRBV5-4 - TGTGCCAGCAGCGCCTTTGATCGGGGGAAGCAAGAGACCCAGTACTTC CASSAFDRGKQETQYF
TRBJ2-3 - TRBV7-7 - TGTGCTAGCAGCGCAGGGAGGACAGATACGCAGTATTTT CASSAGRTDTQYF
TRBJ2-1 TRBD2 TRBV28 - TGTGCCAGCCGCGACCCGGGACTAGCGGCGAATGAGCAGTTCTTC CASRDPGLAANEQFF
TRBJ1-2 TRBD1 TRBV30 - TGTGCTTGTTACAGGGGGCTGGATGGCTACACCTTC CACYRGLDGYTF
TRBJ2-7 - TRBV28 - TGTGCCAGCAGTTTAGGCAGTTCCGAGCAGTACTTC CASSLGSSEQYF
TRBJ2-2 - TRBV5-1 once TGCGCCAGCAGCTTGGGCAGTAACACCGGGGAGCTGTTTTTT CASSLGSNTGELFF
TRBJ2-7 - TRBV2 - TGTGCCAGCAGCCCAGAAGGAGTATTACAGGTTTACGAGCAGTACTTC CASSPEGVLQVYEQYF
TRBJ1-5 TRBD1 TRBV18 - TGTGCCAGCTCACCATCCGGACAGGTTGGATCTCAGCCCCAGCATTTT CASSPSGQVGSQPQHF
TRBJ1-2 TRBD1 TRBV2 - TGTGCCAGCAGTGTGGGACAGGTTAACTATGGCTACACCTTC CASSVGQVNYGYTF
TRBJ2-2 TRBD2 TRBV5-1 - TGCGCCAGCAGCTCGACTAGCGGGGGGGCCGCCGGGGAGCTGTTTTTT CASSSTSGGAAGELFF
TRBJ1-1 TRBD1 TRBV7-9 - TGTGCCAGCAGCTTTTTGTACGGGACAGGGAAGAACACTGAAGCTTTCTTT CASSFLYGTGKNTEAFF
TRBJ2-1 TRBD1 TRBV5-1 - TGCGCCAGCAGCACCCGACAGGGGGCGTACAATGAGCAGTTCTTC CASSTRQGAYNEQFF
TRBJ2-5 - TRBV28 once TGTGCCAGCAGTTTCCAACCAGACAGTTTGCAGTACTTC CASSFQPDSLQYF